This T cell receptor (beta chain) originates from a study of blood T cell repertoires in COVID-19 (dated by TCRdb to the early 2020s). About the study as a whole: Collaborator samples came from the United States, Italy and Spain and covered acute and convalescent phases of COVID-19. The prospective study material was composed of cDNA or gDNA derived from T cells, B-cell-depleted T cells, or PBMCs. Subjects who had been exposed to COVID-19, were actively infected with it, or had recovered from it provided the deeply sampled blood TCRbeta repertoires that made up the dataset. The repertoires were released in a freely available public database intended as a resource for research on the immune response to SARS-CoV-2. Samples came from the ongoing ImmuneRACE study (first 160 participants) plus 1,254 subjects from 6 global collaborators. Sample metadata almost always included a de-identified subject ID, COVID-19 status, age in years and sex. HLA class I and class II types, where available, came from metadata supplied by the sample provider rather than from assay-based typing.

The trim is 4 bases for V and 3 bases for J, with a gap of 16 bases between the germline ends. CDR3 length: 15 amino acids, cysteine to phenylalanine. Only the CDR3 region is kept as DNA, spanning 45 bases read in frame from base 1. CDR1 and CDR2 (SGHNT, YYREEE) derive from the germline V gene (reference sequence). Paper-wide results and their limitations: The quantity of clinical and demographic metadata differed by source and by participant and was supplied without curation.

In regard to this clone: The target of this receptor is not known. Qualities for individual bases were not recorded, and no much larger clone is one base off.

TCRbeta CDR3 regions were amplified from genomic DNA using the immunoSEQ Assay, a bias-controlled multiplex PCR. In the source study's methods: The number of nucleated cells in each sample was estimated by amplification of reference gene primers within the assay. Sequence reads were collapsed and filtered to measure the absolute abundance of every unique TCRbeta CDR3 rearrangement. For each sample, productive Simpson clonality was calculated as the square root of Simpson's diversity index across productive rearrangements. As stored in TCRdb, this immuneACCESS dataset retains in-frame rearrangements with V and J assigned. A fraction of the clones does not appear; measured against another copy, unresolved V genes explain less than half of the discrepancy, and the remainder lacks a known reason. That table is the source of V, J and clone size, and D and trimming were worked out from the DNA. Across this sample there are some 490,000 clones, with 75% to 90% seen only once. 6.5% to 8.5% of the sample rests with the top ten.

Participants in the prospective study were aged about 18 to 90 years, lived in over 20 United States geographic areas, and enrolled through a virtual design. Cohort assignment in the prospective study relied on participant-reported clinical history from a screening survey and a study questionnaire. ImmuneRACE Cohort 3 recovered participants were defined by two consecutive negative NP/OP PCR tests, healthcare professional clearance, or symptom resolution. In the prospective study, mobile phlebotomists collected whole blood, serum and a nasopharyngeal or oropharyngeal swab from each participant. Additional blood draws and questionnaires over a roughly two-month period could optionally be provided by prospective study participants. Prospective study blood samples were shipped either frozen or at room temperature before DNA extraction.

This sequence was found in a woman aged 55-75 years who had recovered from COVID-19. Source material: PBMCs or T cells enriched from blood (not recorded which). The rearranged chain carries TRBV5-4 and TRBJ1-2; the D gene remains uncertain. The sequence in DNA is TGTGCCAGCAGCCGAGGAGACCGGAGGGACTATGGCTACACCTTC. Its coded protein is CASSRGDRRDYGYTF.